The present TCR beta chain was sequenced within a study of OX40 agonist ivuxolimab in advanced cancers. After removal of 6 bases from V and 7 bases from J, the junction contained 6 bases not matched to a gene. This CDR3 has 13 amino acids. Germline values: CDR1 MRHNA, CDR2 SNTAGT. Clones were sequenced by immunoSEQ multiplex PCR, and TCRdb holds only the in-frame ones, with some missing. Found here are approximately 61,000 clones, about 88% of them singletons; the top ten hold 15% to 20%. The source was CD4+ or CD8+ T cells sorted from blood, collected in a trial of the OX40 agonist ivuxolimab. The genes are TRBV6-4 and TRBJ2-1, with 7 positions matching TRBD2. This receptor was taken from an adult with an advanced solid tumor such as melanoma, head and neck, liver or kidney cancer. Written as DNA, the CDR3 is TGTGCCAGCAGCGGGACCGGGGGGAATGAGCAGTTCTTC. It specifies CASSGTGGNEQFF.